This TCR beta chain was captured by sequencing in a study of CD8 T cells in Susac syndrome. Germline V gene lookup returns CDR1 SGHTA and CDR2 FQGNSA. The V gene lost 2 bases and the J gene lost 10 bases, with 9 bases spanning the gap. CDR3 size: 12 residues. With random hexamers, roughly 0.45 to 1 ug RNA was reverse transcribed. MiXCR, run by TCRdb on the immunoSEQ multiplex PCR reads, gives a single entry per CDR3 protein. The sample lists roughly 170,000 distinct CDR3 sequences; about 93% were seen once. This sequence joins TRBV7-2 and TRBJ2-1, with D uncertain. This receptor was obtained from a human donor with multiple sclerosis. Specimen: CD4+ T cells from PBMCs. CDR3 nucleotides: TGTGCCAGCAGCTTATACGGCAGAGAGCAGTTCTTC. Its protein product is CASSLYGREQFF.